Each of the 29 T cell receptor beta chains below was sequenced from the same sample in a study of blood T cell repertoires in COVID-19. Only in-frame clones appear in the TCRdb table, and some are missing; sequencing was by immunoSEQ multiplex PCR. The table shows about 290,000 clones, with over 80% occurring only once. Sequenced: peripheral blood. The receptors derive from a woman aged 50 to 65 with active or convalescent COVID-19.

The V gene is TRBV18, the J gene TRBJ2-7; D not resolved. CDR1 and CDR2 (germline): KGHSH, LQKENI. This CDR3 is 13 amino acids long. V gave up 3 bases and J gave up 2 bases, with 8 bases separating them. This CDR3 is CASSPAQTYEQYF. The CDR3 bases are TGTGCCAGCTCACCCGCACAAACCTACGAGCAGTACTTC.

This chain uses TRBV5-6 with TRBJ1-6; 9 bases agree with TRBD1. J was trimmed by 6 bases and V by 4 bases; bases with no gene match: 2. Looked up from germline, CDR1 is SGHDT and CDR2 is YYEEEE. The CDR3 extends over 14 amino acids. CDR3 bases: TGTGCCAGCAGCCGGACAGGGGTTAATTCACCCCTCCACTTT. Translating it yields CASSRTGVNSPLHF.

This clone was seen only once. The V gene is TRBV19, the J gene TRBJ2-3; 10 positions match TRBD1. Germline loops: CDR1 LNHDA, CDR2 SQIVND (reference sequence). V dropped 4 bases and J dropped 1; count of bases not matched to a gene: 2. The CDR3 consists of 15 residues. The CDR3 sequence: CASSKGTGGTDTQYF. CDR3 coding DNA: TGTGCCAGTAGTAAGGGGACAGGGGGCACAGATACGCAGTATTTT.

This clone showed up just a few times. The rearrangement uses TRBV18 and TRBJ1-3; 7 nucleotides align to TRBD1. Germline loops: CDR1 KGHSH, CDR2 LQKENI. The junction had 3 bases not matched to a gene; V was cut back by 3 bases and J by 4 bases. The CDR3 covers 14 residues. This chain's CDR3 is CASSPGQAGNTIYF. The CDR3 nucleotides read TGTGCCAGCTCACCCGGACAGGCCGGAAACACCATATATTTT.

The rearrangement joins TRBV7-2 to TRBJ1-2; 8 bases agree with TRBD1. Trimming cost V 2 bases and J 3 bases; bases outside gene matches: 5. This CDR3 has 15 amino acids. Germline loops: CDR1 SGHTA, CDR2 FQGNSA. CDR3: CASSLKGGQDYGYTF. The DNA for the CDR3 is TGTGCCAGCAGCTTAAAGGGGGGACAGGACTATGGCTACACCTTC.

The chain employs TRBV6-5 and TRBJ1-1; D is undetermined. Per the germline V gene, CDR1 is MNHEY and CDR2 is SVGAGI. The V end was cut by 0 bases, the J end by 3 bases, with 8 bases between. The CDR3 has 14 residues. CDR3 amino acids: CASSYSIGDTEAFF. The CDR3 nucleotides read TGTGCCAGCAGTTACTCAATCGGGGACACTGAAGCTTTCTTT.

The rearrangement joins TRBV24-1 to TRBJ1-5; 7 nucleotides match TRBD1. Germline V gene sequence: CDR1 KGHDR, CDR2 SFDVKD. The length of the CDR3 is 18 residues. J was trimmed by 1 base and V by 4 bases; bases with no gene match: 12. Here the CDR3 reads CATSEDRRSVFSNQPQHF. In nucleotides, the CDR3 is TGTGCCACCAGTGAGGACAGGCGATCGGTGTTCAGCAATCAGCCCCAGCATTTT.

The chain uses TRBV12-1 and TRBJ2-3; the table's D call, TRBD2, was not checked against the DNA. TRBV12-1 is a pseudogene. The CDR3 has 15 amino acids. CDR3: CASSYETSGTDTQYF. DNA for the CDR3: TGTGCCAGCAGCTACGAGACTAGCGGAACAGATACGCAGTATTTT.

The chain has TRBV19 and TRBJ1-5; 7 bases are shared with TRBD1. The J segment lost 4 bases and the V segment lost 6 bases, leaving 12 bases of the junction unmatched. Germline V lookup: CDR1 LNHDA, CDR2 SQIVND (reference sequence). This CDR3 has 16 amino acids. CDR3 region: CASSQTSGQLNQPQHF. The CDR3 DNA sequence: TGTGCCAGTAGCCAAACCTCGGGACAGCTAAATCAGCCCCAGCATTTT.

This chain joins TRBV15 and TRBJ1-5; D is ambiguous. Deletions cut 1 base from V and 7 bases from J, with 11 bases between. The CDR3 is 14 amino acids. CDR1 is LNHNV, CDR2 YYDKDF, per germline (reference sequence). CDR3 sequence (DNA): TGTGCCACCAGCAGAGCCAGGTCCGGACAGCCCCAGCATTTT. This codes for CATSRARSGQPQHF. The full variable domain, with the rest looked up from reference TRBV15 and TRBJ1-5, is DAMVIQNPRYQVTQFGKPVTLSCSQTLNHNVMYWYQQKSSQAPKLLFHYYDKDFNNEADTPDNFQSRRPNTSFCFLDIRSPGLGDTAMYLCATSRARSGQPQHFGDGTRLSIL.

Only a few counts were recorded for this clone. J is TRBJ1-2 and V is TRBV29-1; 8 nucleotides match TRBD1. The V and J ends lost 7 bases and 4 bases, in that order; junction bases with no gene match: 5. Germline CDR1 SQVTM, CDR2 ANQGSEA. The CDR3 is 12 amino acids. CDR3 DNA: TGCAGCGCCCGACAGGGGACCTATGGCTACACCTTC. Translating it yields CSARQGTYGYTF.

This clone was recorded a few times. This chain uses TRBV7-6 with TRBJ2-1, with 11 bases matching TRBD2. This CDR3 region has 16 residues. Trimming cost V 3 bases and J 9 bases; bases outside gene matches: 10. CDR1 is SGHVS, CDR2 FNYEAQ, per germline. CDR3 sequence (DNA): TGTGCCAGCAGCTTGGAACTAGCGGGAGAAAGGGGTGAGCAGTTCTTC. Protein: CASSLELAGERGEQFF.

This sequence joins TRBV6-2 or TRBV6-3 and TRBJ2-7; TRBD2 matches at 8 bases. The CDR3 has 17 amino acids. The junction had 12 bases not matched to a gene; V was cut back by 2 bases and J by 3 bases. Germline V CDR1 and CDR2: MNHEY, SVGEGT. CDR3 amino acids: CASSYPTFSGGNYEQYF. The CDR3 DNA follows: TGTGCCAGCAGTTACCCCACGTTCAGCGGGGGAAACTACGAGCAGTACTTC.

The chain is built from TRBV6-4 and TRBJ1-2; D possibly corresponds to TRBD1 (6 bases). The germline V gene has CDR1 MRHNA and CDR2 SNTAGT. The CDR3 has 14 amino acids. V was trimmed by 5 bases and J by 4 bases, leaving 14 bases between them. The CDR3: CASSPEGHLYGYTF. In DNA, the CDR3 is TGTGCCAGCAGTCCAGAGGGACACCTCTATGGCTACACCTTC.

About this clone: A read error may be the cause here, since a much bigger clone is one base away. The J gene is TRBJ1-1, the V gene TRBV7-2, with D possibly TRBD1 on 6 matching bases. CDR3 length: 13 residues. Deletions cut 2 bases from V and 3 bases from J, with 7 bases between. Germline V gene data show CDR1 as SGHTA and CDR2 as FQGNSA. CDR3 bases: TGTGCCAGCAGCTTAAACAGGGACACTGAAGCTTTCTTT. It is translated as CASSLNRDTEAFF.

This clone turned up a few times. The J gene is TRBJ2-2, the V gene TRBV3-1 (or the pseudogene TRBV3-2); TRBD2 agrees at 8 bases. CDR1 is LGHDT, CDR2 YNNKEL, per germline (reference sequence). The CDR3 is 14 amino acids. The trim removed 1 base at V and 7 bases at J, leaving 2 bases unmatched. CDR3 amino acids: CASSQAGTSGELFF. The DNA for the CDR3 is TGTGCCAGCAGCCAAGCCGGGACTAGCGGGGAGCTGTTTTTT.

This rearrangement joins TRBV24-1 to TRBJ2-7, with no clear D. This CDR3 spans 14 amino acids. The V gene lost 3 bases and the J gene lost 0 bases, with 8 bases spanning the gap. Per the germline V gene, CDR1 is KGHDR and CDR2 is SFDVKD. In DNA, the CDR3 is TGTGCCACCAGTGATCCAGGCAGCTCCTACGAGCAGTACTTC. Its protein is CATSDPGSSYEQYF.

CDR3 bases: TGTGCCAGCAGCCAAGGGGCGGGGGACTTAGGTGAAAAACTGTTTTTT. Protein sequence: CASSQGAGDLGEKLFF. V is TRBV3-1 (or the pseudogene TRBV3-2) and J is TRBJ1-4, with D possibly being TRBD1 (5 bases). The CDR3 is 16 amino acids. The germline gives CDR1 LGHDT, CDR2 YNNKEL (reference sequence). Trimming removed 1 base at V and 7 bases at J, with 16 bases between.

The chain joins TRBV6-2 or TRBV6-3 to TRBJ2-7; 9 nucleotides align to TRBD2. V gave up 7 bases and J gave up 2 bases; unmatched junction bases: 9. Germline V lookup: CDR1 MNHEY, CDR2 SVGEGT. There are 15 residues in the CDR3. For the CDR3, the DNA is TGTGCCAGCACCCCCGGGCTAGCGGGGCCCTACGAGCAGTACTTC. It codes for CASTPGLAGPYEQYF.

The rearrangement links TRBV5-1 to TRBJ2-7, with D maybe TRBD2 (6 bases). CDR3 length: 15 residues. V was trimmed by 0 bases and J by 2 bases, leaving 12 bases between them. Germline CDR1 and CDR2: SGHRS and YFSETQ. CDR3 loop: CASSLASGVTYEQYF. In DNA form, the CDR3 reads TGCGCCAGCAGCTTGGCCTCGGGGGTAACCTACGAGCAGTACTTC.

This chain connects TRBV19 to TRBJ1-5, with a weak D call TRBD1 (6 bases). This CDR3 spans 16 amino acids. V gave up 3 bases and J gave up 0 bases, with 12 bases separating them. In germline, CDR1 is LNHDA, CDR2 SQIVND (reference sequence). The CDR3 bases are TGTGCCAGTAGTATCAGCGGGGGGCCTAGCAATCAGCCCCAGCATTTT. Translation gives CASSISGGPSNQPQHF.

The V gene is TRBV5-1, the J gene TRBJ2-7; maybe TRBD1 (6 bases). CDR1 is SGHRS, CDR2 YFSETQ, per germline. V lost 4 bases and J 6 bases, leaving 11 bases between the germline ends. This CDR3 contains 12 residues. For the CDR3, the DNA is TGCGCCAGCAGCGAACAGGGTGGCGAGCAGTACTTC. The encoded protein is CASSEQGGEQYF.

The chain recombines TRBV4-1 with TRBJ2-1, with a possible D match to TRBD2 (5 bases). CDR3 length equals 16 residues. Germline CDR1 reads MGHRA; CDR2 reads YSYEKL. The V end was cut by 1 base, the J end by 0 bases, with 10 bases between. The CDR3 DNA is TGCGCCAGCAGCCAAGCCCACGGGGACTCCTACAATGAGCAGTTCTTC. Translating gives CASSQAHGDSYNEQFF.

Only one count was recorded for this clone. This chain's CDR3 is CAISESTGGADYGYTF. CDR3 DNA: TGTGCCATCAGTGAGTCGACAGGGGGCGCAGACTATGGCTACACCTTC. This rearrangement joins TRBV10-3 to TRBJ1-2; 10 bases agree with TRBD1. The J segment lost 3 bases and the V segment lost 0 bases, leaving 4 bases of the junction unmatched. CDR3 size: 16 residues. CDR1 and CDR2 from the germline V gene are ENHRY and SYGVKD.

V gene TRBV28 combines with J gene TRBJ2-5; 13 bases are shared with TRBD2. V was pared by 5 bases and J by 5 bases, with 8 bases of the junction left unmatched. Germline CDR1 MDHEN, CDR2 SYDVKM. This CDR3 region has 16 residues. This CDR3 is CASSRTSGRLMETQYF. The CDR3 coding sequence is TGTGCCAGCAGTAGGACTAGCGGGAGACTGATGGAGACCCAGTACTTC.

CDR3 sequence reads: CASSQDYGGSAPYNEQFF. Written as DNA, the CDR3 is TGCGCCAGCAGCCAAGATTACGGCGGGAGTGCCCCCTACAATGAGCAGTTCTTC. The V call is TRBV4-1, the J call TRBJ2-1; TRBD2 agrees at 7 bases. Germline loops: CDR1 MGHRA, CDR2 YSYEKL. CDR3 size: 18 residues. J gave up 2 bases and V 0 bases, and 10 bases lay outside the gene matches.

The chain links TRBV2 to TRBJ1-5; D is possibly TRBD1 (5 bases). Germline lookup yields CDR1 SNHLY and CDR2 FYNNEI. The ends were cut back, 7 bases at V and 2 bases at J, with 15 bases in the middle. This CDR3 region has 15 residues. The CDR3 spells CASTAGEGRNQPQHF. The CDR3 nucleotides read TGTGCCAGCACAGCTGGGGAGGGGCGCAATCAGCCCCAGCATTTT.

The chain combines TRBV19 with TRBJ2-5, with TRBD1 matching over 7 bases. Germline lookup yields CDR1 LNHDA and CDR2 SQIVND (reference sequence). This CDR3 region has 13 residues. The V and J ends lost 7 bases and 4 bases, in that order; junction bases with no gene match: 6. DNA of the CDR3: TGTGCCAGTACCGCGACAGGGAGAGAGACCCAGTACTTC. Its protein product is CASTATGRETQYF.

The chain uses TRBV29-1 and TRBJ1-1; 11 positions match TRBD1. The CDR3 has 16 residues. Germline V CDR1 and CDR2: SQVTM, ANQGSEA. The V segment lost 1 base and the J segment 2 bases; nucleotides outside the gene matches: 6. Here the CDR3 DNA reads TGCAGCGTTGAAGGTCCAGGACAGGGGGCCAACACTGAAGCTTTCTTT. Protein: CSVEGPGQGANTEAFF.